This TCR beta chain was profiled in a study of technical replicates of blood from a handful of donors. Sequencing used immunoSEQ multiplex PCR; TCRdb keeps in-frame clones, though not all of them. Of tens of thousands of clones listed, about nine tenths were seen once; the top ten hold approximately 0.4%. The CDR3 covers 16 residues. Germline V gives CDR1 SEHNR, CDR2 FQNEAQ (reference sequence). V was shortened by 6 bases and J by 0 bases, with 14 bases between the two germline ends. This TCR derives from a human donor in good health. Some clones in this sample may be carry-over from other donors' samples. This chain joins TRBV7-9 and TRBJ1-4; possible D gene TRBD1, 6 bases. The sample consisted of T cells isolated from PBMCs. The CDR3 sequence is CASRSTGSTTNEKLFF. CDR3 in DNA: TGTGCCAGCAGATCAACAGGGTCGACAACTAATGAAAAACTGTTTTTT.